The text below deals with one T cell receptor beta chain. Its antigen remains unidentified. The germline V gene has CDR1 SNHLY and CDR2 FYNNEI. The junction had 10 bases not matched to a gene; V was cut back by 8 bases and J by 4 bases. The CDR3 has 15 amino acids. This sample stems from a study of post-analysis software for immune sequencing data. About the study: Disease trajectories encompassed relapsing-remitting, secondary progressive and progressive-relapsing multiple sclerosis.

Unique molecular identifiers were carried by the TCR beta cDNA libraries. From about 1 to 10 million T cells, about 500,000 cDNA molecules were obtained. One entry per CDR3 protein, called by TCRdb with MiXCR from the PCR reads. The sample lists hundreds of thousands of distinct CDR3 sequences, roughly 29% seen once, with around 0.6% in the top ten. The study's findings and limits: Relative to controls, patients had 5 or 6 TRBV segments at higher frequency, with TRBV5-6, TRBV5-1 and TRBV20-1 among these. Significantly lower normalized Chao1 diversity was seen in multiple sclerosis patients than in controls. Batch-mates among the samples co-clustered strongly by F measure.

V is TRBV2 and J is TRBJ1-2, with 10 bases matching TRBD1. The receptor was isolated from a girl aged 10 to 17 with multiple sclerosis. The sample was blood. For the CDR3, the DNA is TGTGCCAGCGAGAGACAGGGGGCGGATAGCTATGGCTACACCTTC. It codes for CASERQGADSYGYTF.